This T cell receptor beta chain was recorded in a study of blood T cell repertoires in COVID-19. Study at large: Donors in the United States, Italy and Spain gave samples during acute or convalescent COVID-19. PBMCs, B-cell-depleted T cells, or T cells provided the cDNA or gDNA that made up the material.

In the original processing: Amplifying reference gene primers gave estimates of nucleated cell counts. TCRdb's copy holds only in-frame clones and misses some; the assay was immunoSEQ multiplex PCR. That table furnishes V, J and clone size, whereas the DNA furnished D and trimming. Of roughly 61,000 clones listed, about 73% are singletons. Germline CDR1 is SEHNR and CDR2 is FQNEAQ (reference sequence). Deletions cut 3 bases from V and 10 bases from J, with 19 bases between. The CDR3 has 15 amino acids. The rearrangement joins TRBV7-9 to TRBJ2-1; tentative D call: TRBD2 (6 bases). The sequencing input was peripheral blood. This clonotype was sampled from a woman aged 70-85 years with acute or convalescent COVID-19. The CDR3 sequence: CASSLTGAGGREQFF. The CDR3 coding sequence is TGTGCCAGCAGCTTGACCGGGGCCGGGGGTCGGGAGCAGTTCTTC.